The subject of this entry is one T cell receptor (beta chain). Antigen specificity is unknown. V shed 3 bases and J shed 4 bases, with 15 bases lying between them. The CDR3 contains 15 residues. From germline, CDR1 is SEHNR and CDR2 FQNEAQ (reference sequence). This specimen comes from a study of cytomegalovirus exposure and HLA in healthy donors. The primer mix had 60 Vbeta and 13 Jbeta primers. Measured with immunoSEQ multiplex PCR; TCRdb has only the in-frame clones, and not every one. The data show fewer than 150,000 clones, 70% seen once. Findings and limits, study-wide: Sequence variants that were highly shared formed a cluster that was likely a sequencing artifact. The later analysis indicated that the majority of CMV-associated TCR beta chains appeared HLA-restricted.

Sample: PBMCs. This sequence joins TRBV7-9 and TRBJ1-1; weak D call: TRBD1 (6 bases). The origin of this receptor is a woman in her thirties in good health and CMV-seronegative. The CDR3: CASSLEGGPVTEAFF. As DNA, the CDR3 is TGTGCCAGCAGCTTGGAGGGGGGGCCCGTCACTGAAGCTTTCTTT.